These 3 T cell receptor beta chains share one sample of origin, sequenced in a study of T-cell reconstitution after alpha-beta-depleted transplantation in children (TCRdb year 2016). The library was prepared using PCR. The sequencing machine was an Illumina HiSeq 2500. To normalize quantification of the TCRbeta repertoire, the TCR libraries were built with molecular barcoding that relied on unique molecular identifiers. Starting from the raw public reads, TCRdb applied fastp trimming at Q25, assembled clones with MiXCR and retained in-frame beta chains. Each CDR3 protein appears once, grouped with its most common genes and DNA. The sample contains about 230,000 distinct CDR3 sequences, around 8.9% of them found a single time. The ten largest clonotypes hold around 5% of the sample. Sequences were derived from PBMCs from the stem cell graft donor, sampled from the stem cell graft. The receptors come from a human donor who donated a stem cell graft to a child with SCID.

In its sample, this clonotype was seen many times. The chain joins TRBV29-1 to TRBJ1-6; 8 bases match TRBD1. The CDR3 contains 16 residues. V shed 3 bases and J 7 bases; nucleotides not matched to a gene: 11. CDR1 SQVTM and CDR2 ANQGSEA come from the germline V gene. CDR3 bases: TGCAGCGTTGACCTTCTGACAGGGGAAAGAAATTCACCCCTCCACTTT. Amino acids: CSVDLLTGERNSPLHF. Full variable domain (rest looked up from reference TRBV29-1 and TRBJ1-6): SAVISQKPSRDICQRGTSLTIQCQVDSQVTMMFWYRQQPGQSLTLIATANQGSEATYESGFVIDKFPISRPNLTFSTLTVSNMSPEDSSIYLCSVDLLTGERNSPLHFGNGTRLTVT.

This clonotype was seen at least ten times. V usage is TRBV20-1 and J usage is TRBJ2-1; D may be TRBD1 (5 bases). Trimming pared 6 bases from V and 7 bases from J, leaving 13 bases between. The CDR3 sequence is 12 residues long. Germline V gene lookup returns CDR1 DFQATT and CDR2 SNEGSKA (reference sequence). The CDR3 DNA sequence: TGCAGTGCAGGGGCCGGAGAGAATGAGCAGTTCTTC. This gives the protein CSAGAGENEQFF.

This clonotype has at least ten counts. The chain couples TRBV5-6 to TRBJ2-2; the D gene is possibly TRBD1 (6 bases). Trimming cost V 1 base and J 4 bases, with 8 bases left between them. Germline V gives CDR1 SGHDT, CDR2 YYEEEE. The CDR3 is 14 residues long. The CDR3 sequence: CASSLNRATGELFF. The DNA for the CDR3 is TGTGCCAGCAGCTTGAACAGGGCCACCGGGGAGCTGTTTTTT.